This T cell receptor (beta chain) was sequenced during a study of Ad26.COV2.S vaccination and SARS-CoV-2 variants (dated by TCRdb to the early 2020s). About the study as a whole: Donors in the vaccine arm were drawn from COV1001, a phase I-IIa trial of Ad26.COV2.S in healthy adults that was multicentre, randomized, double-blind and placebo-controlled. Dosing of Ad26.COV2.S was intramuscular, at either 5x10^10 or 1x10^11 viral particles, delivered as one shot or as two shots spaced 56 days apart. Sequencing of the TCRbeta repertoire served to evaluate the specificity and breadth of SARS-CoV-2-reactive T cell receptors following Ad26.COV2.S vaccination. A total of 32 samples were included in the TCR-sequenced set, comprising around 20 Ad26.COV2.S vaccine recipients, 5 placebo recipients and 8 SARS-CoV-2 convalescent individuals. Trial participants were randomized into five groups of five: low-dose or high-dose Ad26.COV2.S given once or twice, or placebo on both occasions. Investigators remained blinded to trial group allocation during experiments and outcome assessment.

What the study reported, not specific to this receptor: Vaccine and placebo recipients had comparable non-spike TCR breadth, which fits with the vaccine containing only spike. Ad26.COV2.S recipients had higher spike-specific TCR breadth than placebo recipients (P = 0.0014). Comparing responses between vaccine doses or regimens was not something the study was powered to do. After vaccination, spike-specific CD8+ and CD4+ T cell responses were reported to show substantial breadth. It was noted by the authors that total T cell responses may have been underestimated by the TCR breadth and depth analyses.

This specimen's treatment or condition label, per the study, means: roughly 19 received Ad26.COV2.S at low or high dose, single or two shots; several received placebo; per-sample allocation not given. For vaccine and placebo recipients, the sequenced repertoires came from samples collected on day 63 after the first injection. In Cohort 1b, 25 adults aged 18-55 years were enrolled at a single site in Boston, USA, between 29 July and 7 August 2020. As a vaccine, Ad26.COV2.S was a replication-incompetent adenovirus type 26 vector that expressed a prefusion-stabilized SARS-CoV-2 spike protein derived from the original Wuhan strain. TCRbeta CDR3 regions were sequenced with the immunoSEQ Assay. After extraction, genomic DNA underwent amplification by bias-controlled multiplex PCR, followed by high-throughput sequencing. For the original study's pipeline: To quantify the absolute abundance of every unique TCRbeta CDR3 region, sequences were collapsed and filtered. T cell fraction was estimated by normalization of TCRbeta template counts to usable DNA, with usable DNA being measured through amplification of reference genes present in all nucleated cells. Repertoire TCRs were annotated as SARS-CoV-2-specific when V gene, CDR3 amino acid sequence and J gene were exactly matched to a known reactive TCR set. The reference SARS-CoV-2 TCR set was obtained from MIRA and was filtered for enrichment in COVID-19-positive ImmuneCODE repertoires, whereby public or cross-reactive TCRs were removed. Using the MIRA antigens, annotated TCRs were further analysed by specific ORF or by position within an ORF. Depth was the summed frequency of annotated unique rearrangements, while breadth was defined as annotated unique rearrangements over total unique productive rearrangements. Two-sided Wilcoxon rank-sum tests were used to compare TCR breadth between groups. TCRdb took this table from immuneACCESS and kept in-frame rearrangements with V and J called. Such tables lack part of the clones; where checked against another copy, unresolved V genes explain under half of the gap, and the rest is unexplained. V, J and clone size derive from that table, while D and trimming were established from the DNA sequence. This sample comprises roughly 400,000 clones, over 80% of them detected only once. Jointly, the top ten make up 1.5% to 2% of the sample.

The trim is 3 bases for V and 1 base for J, with a gap of 15 bases between the germline ends. The germline V gene (reference sequence) sets CDR1 to LNHDA and CDR2 to SQIVND. Including cysteine and phenylalanine, the CDR3 has 16 amino acids. Here the CDR3 DNA is all that survives: 48 bases in frame from base 1. On this clone: This receptor's antigen is unknown. No qualities accompany the bases; no much larger clone lies one base away.

Here the chain combines TRBV19 and TRBJ2-5; the D region is possibly TRBD1 or TRBD2, each matching across 5 bases. This TCR came from a person aged 18 to 59 who received the Ad26.COV2.S COVID-19 vaccine or a placebo. Source: peripheral blood, taken in a trial of Ad26.COV2.S vaccine versus placebo. The DNA is as follows: TGTGCCAGTAGTATGTCTTCCGGGGCGCCCCAAGAGACCCAGTACTTC. Translated, it reads CASSMSSGAPQETQYF.